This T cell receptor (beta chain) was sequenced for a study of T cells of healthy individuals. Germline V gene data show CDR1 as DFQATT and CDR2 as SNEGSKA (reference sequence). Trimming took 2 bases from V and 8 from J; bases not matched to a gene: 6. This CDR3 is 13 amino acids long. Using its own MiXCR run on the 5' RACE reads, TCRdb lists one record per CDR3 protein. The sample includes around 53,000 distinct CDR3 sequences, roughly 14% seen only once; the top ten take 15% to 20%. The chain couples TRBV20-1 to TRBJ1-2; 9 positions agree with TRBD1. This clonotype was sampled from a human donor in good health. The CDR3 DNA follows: TGCAGTGCTAGACCGGGACAGGGATGGGGCTACACCTTC. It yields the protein CSARPGQGWGYTF.